The next 19 T cell receptor beta chains were all read from a single sample in a study of cytomegalovirus exposure and HLA in healthy donors. It was with 60 Vbeta and 13 Jbeta primers that the PCR ran. Data came from immunoSEQ multiplex PCR; TCRdb stores just in-frame clones and leaves some out. The sample carries 140,000 to 150,000 clones, roughly 78% recorded once. The sample was PBMCs. The receptors shown here come from a man between 40 and 49 years old in good health and CMV-seropositive.

V gene TRBV11-2 combines with J gene TRBJ2-3, with 11 bases identical to TRBD2. Trimming took 4 bases from V and 0 from J; bases not matched to a gene: 3. The CDR3 extends over 16 amino acids. Looked up from germline, CDR1 is SGHAT and CDR2 is FQNNGV. The CDR3 DNA reads as TGTGCCAGCAGCTCACTAGCGGGGGCTAGCACAGATACGCAGTATTTT. Residues: CASSSLAGASTDTQYF.

The V call is TRBV5-6, the J call TRBJ2-7; 7 bases map to TRBD1. With V trimmed by 1 base and J by 4 bases, 5 bases remained unmatched. The germline gives CDR1 SGHDT, CDR2 YYEEEE. CDR3 size: 14 residues. The CDR3: CASSLRTGVYEQYF. The CDR3 DNA follows: TGTGCCAGCAGCTTGCGGACAGGCGTGTACGAGCAGTACTTC.

The CDR3 here is CASSVAPGPVEAFF. CDR3 DNA sequence: TGTGCCAGCAGCGTAGCCCCAGGGCCCGTTGAAGCTTTCTTT. V and J are TRBV9 and TRBJ1-1, with D possibly TRBD1 on 5 matching bases. This CDR3 region has 14 residues. Trimming shortened V by 0 bases and J by 7 bases, and 13 bases separated the two germline ends. Germline lookup yields CDR1 SGDLS and CDR2 YYNGEE.

The chain links TRBV7-2 to TRBJ2-2, with 11 bases fitting TRBD2. The length of the CDR3 is 17 residues. V trimming: 6 bases; J trimming: 5 bases; junction bases outside the gene matches: 11. Germline CDR1 and CDR2: SGHTA and FQGNSA. CDR3 region: CASSSWRTSGSTGELFF. CDR3 nucleotide sequence: TGTGCCAGCAGTTCGTGGCGGACTAGCGGGTCAACCGGGGAGCTGTTTTTT.

This clone came up once. The genes are TRBV14 and TRBJ2-3; the D gene is possibly TRBD2 (6 bases). This CDR3 has 14 residues. Looked up from germline, CDR1 is SGHDN and CDR2 is FVKESK. V was shortened by 10 bases and J by 5 bases, with 19 bases between the two germline ends. DNA of the CDR3: TGTGCCACCTCACGTTCGGGAGCAAGAGATACGCAGTATTTT. Translating it yields CATSRSGARDTQYF.

The chain is built from TRBV30 and TRBJ2-7, with TRBD1 matching 9 bases. This CDR3 spans 14 amino acids. The germline gives CDR1 GTSNPN, CDR2 SVGIG (reference sequence). V lost 3 bases, J lost 1 base, and 4 bases stayed unmatched. CDR3 sequence (DNA): TGTGCCTGGAGGCCGGGACAGGGATCCTACGAGCAGTACTTC. Translation: CAWRPGQGSYEQYF.

The chain employs TRBV5-1 and TRBJ2-3; 8 nucleotides agree with TRBD2. J lost 4 bases, V lost 0 bases, and 1 base had no gene match. CDR3 length: 14 residues. The germline CDR1 and CDR2 sequences are SGHRS and YFSETQ. CDR3 residues: CASSLGLASDTQYF. CDR3 nucleotide sequence: TGCGCCAGCAGCTTGGGACTAGCGTCAGATACGCAGTATTTT.

This rearrangement joins TRBV13 to TRBJ1-2; no clear D gene. In germline, CDR1 is PRHDT, CDR2 FYEKMQ (reference sequence). CDR3 size: 15 residues. Between the trimmed V and J ends, which lost 4 bases and 7 bases, there was a span of 19 bases. In DNA, the CDR3 is TGTGCCAGCAGCTCGGGATTTGAATCTGGGGTTGGCTACACCTTC. Encoded protein: CASSSGFESGVGYTF.

The chain uses TRBV10-1 and TRBJ2-7, with TRBD2 identical over 10 bases. V lost 6 bases to trimming and J lost 4 bases; unmatched junction nucleotides: 3. There are 13 residues in the CDR3. CDR1 WNHNN and CDR2 SYGVQD come from the germline V gene (reference sequence). CDR3 residues: CASSPGLAYEQYF. Here the CDR3 DNA reads TGCGCCAGCAGCCCGGGACTAGCGTACGAGCAGTACTTC.

The chain combines TRBV27 with TRBJ2-1; TRBD2 matches 8 bases. This CDR3 has 14 residues. Germline-derived CDR1 and CDR2 are MNHEY and SMNVEV (reference sequence). J was trimmed by 5 bases and V by 2 bases; bases with no gene match: 2. For the CDR3, the DNA is TGTGCCAGCAGTTTAACACTAGCGGACAATGAGCAGTTCTTC. Amino acids: CASSLTLADNEQFF.

The CDR3 is CASSSGTAGNTIYF. In DNA form, the CDR3 reads TGTGCCAGCAGCTCGGGGACAGCTGGAAACACCATATATTTT. V usage is TRBV7-9 and J usage is TRBJ1-3; 7 positions agree with TRBD1. With V trimmed by 4 bases and J by 2 bases, 2 bases remained unmatched. In germline, CDR1 is SEHNR, CDR2 FQNEAQ (reference sequence). The CDR3 loop spans 14 amino acids.

The genes are TRBV30 and TRBJ1-5; no definite D call. Germline loops: CDR1 GTSNPN, CDR2 SVGIG (reference sequence). The CDR3 is made up of 13 amino acids. V shed 7 bases and J shed 1 base, with 11 bases lying between them. In DNA, the CDR3 is TGTGCCTTCAATAGCGGGAGCAATCAGCCCCAGCATTTT. It encodes CAFNSGSNQPQHF.

This clone came up once. The junction differs from germline at one of its ends, possibly a read error. V is TRBV28 and J is TRBJ2-2, with a possible D match to TRBD2 (5 bases). Germline CDR1 is MDHEN and CDR2 is SYDVKM. The CDR3 has 15 residues. The CDR3 DNA is TGTGCCAGCAGTTTACGAACAGTCCTCGCCGGGGAGCTGCTTTTT. It encodes CASSLRTVLAGELLF.

This clone was observed a few times. The chain uses TRBV7-2 and TRBJ2-1; D is perhaps TRBD1 (5 bases). V dropped 2 bases and J dropped 9 bases, with 8 bases sitting between them. CDR1 is SGHTA and CDR2 is FQGNSA in the germline V gene. The CDR3 is 12 residues long. For the CDR3, the DNA is TGTGCCAGCAGCTTATTGGGGCTTGAGCAGTTCTTC. Translated: CASSLLGLEQFF.

The V and J genes are TRBV9 and TRBJ2-1; 7 positions match TRBD1. The CDR3 has 16 amino acids. In germline, CDR1 is SGDLS, CDR2 YYNGEE. V trimming: 0 bases; J trimming: 7 bases; junction bases outside the gene matches: 10. The CDR3 loop reads CASSVEGAGFRNEQFF. CDR3 nucleotides: TGTGCCAGCAGCGTAGAGGGGGCAGGCTTTCGTAATGAGCAGTTCTTC.

This clone has just a few counts. V gene TRBV5-8 combines with J gene TRBJ2-6; 11 bases agree with TRBD1. Germline loops: CDR1 SGHTS, CDR2 YDEGEE. V lost 4 bases and J lost 0; bases outside the gene matches: 3. CDR3 size: 17 residues. CDR3 nucleotides: TGTGCCAGCAGCCGGGACAGGGGGTTCTCTGGGGCCAACGTCCTGACTTTC. Translation: CASSRDRGFSGANVLTF.

The genes are TRBV5-6 and TRBJ2-2, with TRBD1 matching over 7 bases. After removal of 1 base from V and 0 bases from J, the junction contained 3 bases not matched to a gene. Germline V gene lookup returns CDR1 SGHDT and CDR2 YYEEEE. The CDR3 extends over 16 amino acids. CDR3 loop: CASSLYGTANTGELFF. CDR3 nucleotides: TGTGCCAGCAGCTTGTACGGGACAGCGAACACCGGGGAGCTGTTTTTT. The whole variable domain, filled in from reference TRBV5-6 and TRBJ2-2, reads DAGVTQSPTHLIKTRGQQVTLRCSPKSGHDTVSWYQQALGQGPQFIFQYYEEEERQRGNFPDRFSGHQFPNYSSELNVNALLLGDSALYLCASSLYGTANTGELFFGEGSRLTVL.

The V and J genes are TRBV5-1 and TRBJ1-1, with 7 bases matching TRBD1. Trimming at V came to 0 bases and at J to 6 bases, leaving 8 bases not matched to a gene. Germline CDR1 and CDR2: SGHRS and YFSETQ. The CDR3 totals 15 residues. The CDR3 bases are TGCGCCAGCAGCTTGGGGCTCAGGGGGAGGCCTGAAGCTTTCTTT. Translating it yields CASSLGLRGRPEAFF.

V and J are TRBV7-2 and TRBJ2-7; D is unresolved. V dropped 2 bases and J dropped 6 bases, with 8 bases sitting between them. The germline V gene has CDR1 SGHTA and CDR2 FQGNSA. The CDR3 contains 12 residues. The CDR3 sequence: CASSLLAVEQYF. Here the CDR3 DNA reads TGTGCCAGCAGCTTACTGGCCGTCGAGCAGTACTTC.